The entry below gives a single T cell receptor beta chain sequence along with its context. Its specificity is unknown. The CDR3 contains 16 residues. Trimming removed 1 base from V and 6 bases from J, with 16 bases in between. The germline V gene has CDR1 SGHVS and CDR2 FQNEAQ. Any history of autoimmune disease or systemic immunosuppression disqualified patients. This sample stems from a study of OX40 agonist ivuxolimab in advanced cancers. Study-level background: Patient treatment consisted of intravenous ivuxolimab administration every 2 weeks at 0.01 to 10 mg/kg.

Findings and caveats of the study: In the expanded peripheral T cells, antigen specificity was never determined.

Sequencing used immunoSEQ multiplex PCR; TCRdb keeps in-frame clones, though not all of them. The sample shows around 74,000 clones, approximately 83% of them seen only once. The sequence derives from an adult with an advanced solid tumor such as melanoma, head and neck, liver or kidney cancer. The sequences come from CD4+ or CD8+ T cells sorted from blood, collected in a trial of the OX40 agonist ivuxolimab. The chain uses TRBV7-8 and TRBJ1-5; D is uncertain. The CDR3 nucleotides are TGTGCCAGCAGCTTAGATGGGGATCTGAGGGTTCAGCCCCAGCATTTT. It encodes CASSLDGDLRVQPQHF.